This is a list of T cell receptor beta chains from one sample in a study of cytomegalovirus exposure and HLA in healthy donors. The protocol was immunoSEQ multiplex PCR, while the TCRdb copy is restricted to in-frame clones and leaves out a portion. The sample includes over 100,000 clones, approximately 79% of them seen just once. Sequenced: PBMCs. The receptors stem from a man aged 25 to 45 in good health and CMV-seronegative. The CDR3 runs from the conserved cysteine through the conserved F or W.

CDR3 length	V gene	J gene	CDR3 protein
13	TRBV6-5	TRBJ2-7	CASSSDRSYEQYF
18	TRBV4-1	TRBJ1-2	CASSQEGARDRANYGYTF
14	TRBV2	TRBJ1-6	CASRPDRGNSPLHF
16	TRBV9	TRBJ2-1	CASSVGIAGDRDEQFF
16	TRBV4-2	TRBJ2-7	CASSQDRTGGGEKQYF
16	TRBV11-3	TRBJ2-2	CASSPKSGQNTGELFF
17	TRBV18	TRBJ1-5	CASSRDRPDWSNQPQHF
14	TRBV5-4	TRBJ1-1	CASSFDRRNTEAFF
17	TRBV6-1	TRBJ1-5	CASSALDSIYSNQPQHF
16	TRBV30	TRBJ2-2	CAWSVYRVRGNRGAVF
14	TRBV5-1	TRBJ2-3	CASSSRVGTDTQYF
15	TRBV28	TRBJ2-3	CASSRTSGGAPEQYF
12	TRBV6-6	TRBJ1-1	CASSTVNTEAFF
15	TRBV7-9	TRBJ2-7	CASSPGLDSSYEQYF
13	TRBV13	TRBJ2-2	CASSSEGAGELFF
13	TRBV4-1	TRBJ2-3	CASSQGATDTQYF
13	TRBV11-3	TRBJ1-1	CASSLNSNTEAFF
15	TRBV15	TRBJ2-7	CATSSVDRRAYEQYF
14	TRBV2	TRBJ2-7	CASSDLGPGYEQYF
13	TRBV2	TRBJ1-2	CASYSGGNYGYTF